The rows below give T cell receptor beta chains drawn from one sample of a study of blood T cell repertoires in COVID-19. The method was immunoSEQ multiplex PCR; TCRdb's version includes in-frame clones alone and lacks a portion of them. The table records roughly 100,000 clones, about four fifths of them present only once. The sequenced material came from peripheral blood. The receptors here all came from an elderly woman with acute or convalescent COVID-19. The CDR3 runs from the conserved cysteine through the conserved F or W. A D gene is named only where the DNA matches it firmly. Clone size is stated in some rows and not others, as once, few, many or a class when expanded.

V gene: TRBV5-1; clone size: once; D gene: -; J gene: TRBJ2-1; CDR3 protein: CASSGGINNEQFF; CDR3 DNA: TGCGCCAGCTCGGGCGGGATCAACAATGAGCAGTTCTTC
V gene: TRBV24-1; clone size: -; D gene: TRBD1; J gene: TRBJ1-3; CDR3 protein: CATSDSRQGAAGNTIYF; CDR3 DNA: TGTGCCACCAGTGATTCCAGACAGGGGGCTGCTGGAAACACCATATATTTT
V gene: TRBV7-9; clone size: -; D gene: TRBD1; J gene: TRBJ1-1; CDR3 protein: CASSFPGGALMNTEAFF; CDR3 DNA: TGTGCCAGCAGCTTCCCAGGGGGCGCGCTCATGAACACTGAAGCTTTCTTT
V gene: TRBV5-1; clone size: -; D gene: -; J gene: TRBJ2-2; CDR3 protein: CASSLGQVTGELFF; CDR3 DNA: TGCGCCAGCAGCTTGGGGCAGGTCACCGGGGAGCTGTTTTTT
V gene: TRBV24-1; clone size: once; D gene: -; J gene: TRBJ2-3; CDR3 protein: CATSDAGTDTQYF; CDR3 DNA: TGTGCCACCAGTGATGCAGGGACAGATACGCAGTATTTT
V gene: TRBV5-1; clone size: few; D gene: TRBD1; J gene: TRBJ2-5; CDR3 protein: CASSQGQLKETQYF; CDR3 DNA: TGCGCCAGCAGCCAGGGACAGCTTAAAGAGACCCAGTACTTC
V gene: TRBV5-1; clone size: -; D gene: -; J gene: TRBJ2-2; CDR3 protein: CASSSMTSSNTGELFF; CDR3 DNA: TGCGCCAGCAGCTCCATGACTAGTTCGAACACCGGGGAGCTGTTTTTT
V gene: TRBV3-1/TRBV3-2; clone size: -; D gene: TRBD2; J gene: TRBJ2-1; CDR3 protein: CASSPTLGLADGNEQFF; CDR3 DNA: TGTGCCAGCAGCCCCACCCTGGGACTAGCGGATGGAAATGAGCAGTTCTTC
V gene: TRBV27; clone size: -; D gene: -; J gene: TRBJ1-2; CDR3 protein: CASRRVIDGYTF; CDR3 DNA: TGTGCCAGCAGGAGAGTGATAGATGGCTACACCTTC
V gene: TRBV6-6; clone size: -; D gene: -; J gene: TRBJ1-3; CDR3 protein: CASRKNRNSGNTIYF; CDR3 DNA: TGTGCCAGCAGGAAAAACAGGAACTCTGGAAACACCATATATTTT
V gene: TRBV3-1/TRBV3-2; clone size: -; D gene: TRBD1; J gene: TRBJ1-5; CDR3 protein: CASSPGGVRQPQHF; CDR3 DNA: TGTGCCAGCAGCCCAGGGGGCGTCAGGCAGCCCCAGCATTTT
V gene: TRBV7-2; clone size: -; D gene: -; J gene: TRBJ2-4; CDR3 protein: CASSPGLGQDIQYF; CDR3 DNA: TGTGCCAGCAGCCCGGGACTGGGGCAGGACATTCAGTACTTC
V gene: TRBV11-2; clone size: few; D gene: -; J gene: TRBJ1-3; CDR3 protein: CASSFLDTNSGNTIYF; CDR3 DNA: TGTGCCAGCAGCTTCCTCGACACAAACTCTGGAAACACCATATATTTT
V gene: TRBV6-4; clone size: once; D gene: -; J gene: TRBJ2-7; CDR3 protein: CASSDGTPSRDSSYEQYF; CDR3 DNA: TGTGCCAGCAGTGACGGGACTCCTTCAAGGGATAGCTCCTACGAGCAGTACTTC
V gene: TRBV28; clone size: few; D gene: TRBD2; J gene: TRBJ2-2; CDR3 protein: CASSSFTGGAGELFF; CDR3 DNA: TGTGCCAGCAGCTCCTTCACGGGAGGGGCCGGGGAGCTGTTTTTT
V gene: TRBV6-1; clone size: once; D gene: -; J gene: TRBJ2-3; CDR3 protein: CASRPSGTDTQYF; CDR3 DNA: TGTGCCAGCAGACCGAGTGGCACAGATACGCAGTATTTT
V gene: TRBV27; clone size: -; D gene: -; J gene: TRBJ2-2; CDR3 protein: CASSSNLATGELFF; CDR3 DNA: TGTGCCAGCAGTTCCAATCTGGCCACCGGGGAGCTGTTTTTT
V gene: TRBV3-1/TRBV3-2; clone size: -; D gene: -; J gene: TRBJ2-5; CDR3 protein: CASSQEGWETQYF; CDR3 DNA: TGTGCCAGCAGCCAGGAGGGTTGGGAGACCCAGTACTTC
V gene: TRBV19; clone size: -; D gene: -; J gene: TRBJ2-7; CDR3 protein: CASSSRQPLRLGEQYF; CDR3 DNA: TGTGCCAGTAGTTCCCGACAGCCGCTCCGCCTTGGGGAGCAGTACTTC
V gene: TRBV5-1; clone size: few; D gene: TRBD1; J gene: TRBJ1-1; CDR3 protein: CASSRDRGEAFF; CDR3 DNA: TGCGCCAGCAGCCGGGACAGGGGGGAAGCTTTCTTT
V gene: TRBV10-3; clone size: -; D gene: -; J gene: TRBJ1-6; CDR3 protein: CAISAQGSISPLHF; CDR3 DNA: TGTGCCATCAGTGCACAGGGATCAATATCACCCCTCCACTTT
V gene: TRBV5-1; clone size: few; D gene: TRBD2; J gene: TRBJ2-5; CDR3 protein: CASSQIRLAGRRETQYF; CDR3 DNA: TGCGCCAGCAGCCAAATAAGACTAGCGGGGCGTCGAGAGACCCAGTACTTC
V gene: TRBV2; clone size: -; D gene: TRBD1; J gene: TRBJ1-2; CDR3 protein: CASSAERGQGGYTF; CDR3 DNA: TGTGCCAGCAGTGCAGAAAGGGGGCAAGGGGGCTACACCTTC
V gene: TRBV5-1; clone size: once; D gene: TRBD1; J gene: TRBJ2-7; CDR3 protein: CASSLVGQDSYEQYF; CDR3 DNA: TGCGCCAGCAGCTTGGTGGGACAGGACTCCTACGAGCAGTACTTC
V gene: TRBV3-1/TRBV3-2; clone size: -; D gene: -; J gene: TRBJ2-1; CDR3 protein: CASSKVRGSPPRGRDEQFF; CDR3 DNA: TGTGCCAGCAGCAAGGTAAGGGGGTCTCCTCCCCGAGGGAGAGATGAGCAGTTCTTC
V gene: TRBV5-5; clone size: few; D gene: -; J gene: TRBJ2-7; CDR3 protein: CASSLGWYNSYEQYF; CDR3 DNA: TGTGCCAGCAGCTTGGGGTGGTACAACTCCTACGAGCAGTACTTC
V gene: TRBV6-5; clone size: -; D gene: -; J gene: TRBJ2-1; CDR3 protein: CASSLRRGAEQFF; CDR3 DNA: TGTGCCAGCAGCCTCCGGAGGGGAGCTGAGCAGTTCTTC
V gene: TRBV28; clone size: -; D gene: -; J gene: TRBJ1-5; CDR3 protein: CASSLAPGALIYSNQPQHF; CDR3 DNA: TGTGCCAGCAGTTTGGCTCCGGGAGCCTTGATATATAGCAATCAGCCCCAGCATTTT
V gene: TRBV7-2; clone size: -; D gene: TRBD2; J gene: TRBJ2-1; CDR3 protein: CASSLAAGGLDEQFF; CDR3 DNA: TGTGCCAGCAGCTTAGCCGCGGGAGGGTTGGATGAGCAGTTCTTC
V gene: TRBV7-2; clone size: -; D gene: TRBD1; J gene: TRBJ1-2; CDR3 protein: CASSLRTGSYGYTF; CDR3 DNA: TGTGCCAGCAGCCTCCGGACAGGGAGTTATGGCTACACCTTC
V gene: TRBV7-9; clone size: -; D gene: -; J gene: TRBJ2-1; CDR3 protein: CASSSYLNEQFF; CDR3 DNA: TGTGCCAGCAGCTCCTACCTGAATGAGCAGTTCTTC
V gene: TRBV28; clone size: -; D gene: TRBD2; J gene: TRBJ2-7; CDR3 protein: CASMLAGYEQYF; CDR3 DNA: TGTGCCAGCATGCTAGCGGGATATGAGCAGTACTTC
V gene: TRBV6-4; clone size: -; D gene: TRBD2; J gene: TRBJ2-3; CDR3 protein: CASSEGLAGTDTQYF; CDR3 DNA: TGTGCCAGCAGTGAGGGACTAGCGGGAACAGATACGCAGTATTTT
V gene: TRBV4-3; clone size: -; D gene: TRBD2; J gene: TRBJ2-5; CDR3 protein: CASSQGLAGGNQETQYF; CDR3 DNA: TGCGCCAGCAGCCAGGGACTAGCGGGAGGCAATCAAGAGACCCAGTACTTC
V gene: TRBV4-2; clone size: -; D gene: -; J gene: TRBJ2-5; CDR3 protein: CASSQAPSEAETQYF; CDR3 DNA: TGTGCCAGCAGCCAAGCTCCTAGCGAGGCAGAGACCCAGTACTTC
V gene: TRBV21-1; clone size: -; D gene: -; J gene: TRBJ2-4; CDR3 protein: CATGQNIQYF; CDR3 DNA: TGTGCCACCGGACAGAACATTCAGTACTTC
V gene: TRBV15; clone size: -; D gene: -; J gene: TRBJ1-2; CDR3 protein: CATSRERAALRYGYTF; CDR3 DNA: TGTGCCACCAGCAGAGAGAGGGCAGCCCTGAGATATGGCTACACCTTC
V gene: TRBV10-2; clone size: -; D gene: TRBD2; J gene: TRBJ2-7; CDR3 protein: CASSDGGGGLYEQYF; CDR3 DNA: TGCGCCAGCAGTGATGGTGGGGGGGGACTCTACGAGCAGTACTTC
V gene: TRBV18; clone size: -; D gene: -; J gene: TRBJ2-3; CDR3 protein: CASSPAQPTQYF; CDR3 DNA: TGTGCCAGCTCACCGGCACAACCAACGCAGTATTTT
V gene: TRBV11-2; clone size: -; D gene: TRBD1; J gene: TRBJ1-2; CDR3 protein: CASSIQGARGYTF; CDR3 DNA: TGTGCCAGCAGCATACAGGGGGCCAGGGGCTACACCTTC
V gene: TRBV6-5; clone size: -; D gene: -; J gene: TRBJ1-2; CDR3 protein: CASSSGSNYGYTF; CDR3 DNA: TGTGCCAGCAGTTCGGGTTCTAACTATGGCTACACCTTC
V gene: TRBV3-1/TRBV3-2; clone size: -; D gene: -; J gene: TRBJ2-7; CDR3 protein: CASSHGTYEQYF; CDR3 DNA: TGTGCCAGCAGCCACGGGACCTACGAGCAGTACTTC
V gene: TRBV5-1; clone size: -; D gene: -; J gene: TRBJ1-1; CDR3 protein: CASRREGNTEAFF; CDR3 DNA: TGCGCCAGCAGAAGGGAGGGGAACACTGAAGCTTTCTTT
V gene: TRBV9; clone size: -; D gene: -; J gene: TRBJ2-5; CDR3 protein: CASSVGGTETQYF; CDR3 DNA: TGTGCCAGCAGCGTAGGGGGCACGGAGACCCAGTACTTC
V gene: TRBV6-1; clone size: -; D gene: TRBD2; J gene: TRBJ2-7; CDR3 protein: CASTESPSGTYEQYF; CDR3 DNA: TGTGCCAGCACTGAAAGTCCTAGCGGCACCTACGAGCAGTACTTC
V gene: TRBV2; clone size: -; D gene: -; J gene: TRBJ2-1; CDR3 protein: CASNRERNEQFF; CDR3 DNA: TGTGCCAGCAACCGGGAGAGGAATGAGCAGTTCTTC
V gene: TRBV21-1; clone size: -; D gene: -; J gene: TRBJ1-3; CDR3 protein: CASSPTGESSGNTIYF; CDR3 DNA: TGTGCCAGCAGCCCAACAGGGGAGAGCTCTGGAAACACCATATATTTT
V gene: TRBV19; clone size: -; D gene: TRBD2; J gene: TRBJ2-1; CDR3 protein: CASSPPGGTSGRAGEFF; CDR3 DNA: TGTGCCAGTAGTCCCCCGGGGGGGACTAGCGGGAGGGCCGGTGAGTTCTTC
V gene: TRBV5-1; clone size: -; D gene: -; J gene: TRBJ2-2; CDR3 protein: CASSREGENTGELFF; CDR3 DNA: TGCGCCAGCAGTAGGGAGGGGGAGAACACCGGGGAGCTGTTTTTT
V gene: TRBV5-6; clone size: -; D gene: -; J gene: TRBJ2-3; CDR3 protein: CASSPRTGTRTQYF; CDR3 DNA: TGTGCCAGCAGTCCTAGAACTGGGACTCGTACGCAGTATTTT
V gene: TRBV10-2; clone size: -; D gene: -; J gene: TRBJ2-5; CDR3 protein: CASSGGQETQYF; CDR3 DNA: TGCGCCAGCAGTGGAGGGCAAGAGACCCAGTACTTC
V gene: TRBV11-2; clone size: -; D gene: -; J gene: TRBJ2-2; CDR3 protein: CASSFASATNTGELFF; CDR3 DNA: TGTGCCAGCAGCTTTGCGTCCGCCACGAACACCGGGGAGCTGTTTTTT
V gene: TRBV10-3; clone size: -; D gene: -; J gene: TRBJ2-1; CDR3 protein: CAISEGTHYNEQFF; CDR3 DNA: TGTGCCATCAGTGAAGGGACACACTACAATGAGCAGTTCTTC